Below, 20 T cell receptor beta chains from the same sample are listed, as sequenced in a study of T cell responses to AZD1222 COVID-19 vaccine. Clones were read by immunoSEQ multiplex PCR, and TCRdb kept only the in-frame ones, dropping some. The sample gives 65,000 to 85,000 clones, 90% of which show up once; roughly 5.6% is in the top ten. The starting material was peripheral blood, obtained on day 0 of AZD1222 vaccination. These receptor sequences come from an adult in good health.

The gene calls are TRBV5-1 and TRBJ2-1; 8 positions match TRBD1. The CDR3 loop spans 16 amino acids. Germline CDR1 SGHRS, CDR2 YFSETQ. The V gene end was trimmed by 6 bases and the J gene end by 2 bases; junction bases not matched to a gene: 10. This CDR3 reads CASTIISGQAYNEQFF. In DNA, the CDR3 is TGCGCCAGCACCATAATTTCGGGACAGGCCTACAATGAGCAGTTCTTC.

The CDR3 spells CASSLRVGTGTLNTEAFF. As DNA, the CDR3 is TGTGCCAGCAGCTTAAGGGTCGGGACAGGGACCCTGAACACTGAAGCTTTCTTT. The chain joins TRBV7-9 to TRBJ1-1, with 9 bases matching TRBD1. Germline assignment: CDR1 SEHNR and CDR2 FQNEAQ (reference sequence). CDR3 length: 18 residues. The ends lost 2 bases at V and 0 bases at J; junction bases unmatched: 10.

CDR3 in DNA: TGTGCCAGTAGTAGGAACGCGGGGGGACGCACAGATACGCAGTATTTT. Protein: CASSRNAGGRTDTQYF. V usage is TRBV19 and J usage is TRBJ2-3; 8 nucleotides agree with TRBD2. Germline CDR1 and CDR2: LNHDA and SQIVND (reference sequence). The CDR3 contains 16 residues. V lost 4 bases and J lost 1; bases outside the gene matches: 7.

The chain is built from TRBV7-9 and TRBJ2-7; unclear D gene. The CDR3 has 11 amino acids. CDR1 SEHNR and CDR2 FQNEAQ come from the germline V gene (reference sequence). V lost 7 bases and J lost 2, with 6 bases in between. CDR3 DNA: TGTGCCAGCACTAACACCTACGAGCAGTACTTC. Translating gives CASTNTYEQYF.

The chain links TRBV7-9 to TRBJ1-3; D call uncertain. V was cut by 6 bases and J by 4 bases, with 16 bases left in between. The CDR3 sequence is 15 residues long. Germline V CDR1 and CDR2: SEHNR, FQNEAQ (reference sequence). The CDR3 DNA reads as TGTGCCAGCAGTGCCTTTATCGGCCCGGGAAACACCATATATTTT. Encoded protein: CASSAFIGPGNTIYF.

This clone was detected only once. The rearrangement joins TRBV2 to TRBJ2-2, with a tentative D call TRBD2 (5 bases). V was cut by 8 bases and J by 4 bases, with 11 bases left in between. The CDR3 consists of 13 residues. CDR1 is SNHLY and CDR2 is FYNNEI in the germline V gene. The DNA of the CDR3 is TGTGCCAGCGCGCCCGGGGTCACCGGGGAGCTGTTTTTT. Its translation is CASAPGVTGELFF. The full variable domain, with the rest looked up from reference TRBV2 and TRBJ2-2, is EPEVTQTPSHQVTQMGQEVILRCVPISNHLYFYWYRQILGQKVEFLVSFYNNEISEKSEIFDDQFSVERPDGSNFTLKIRSTKLEDSAMYFCASAPGVTGELFFGEGSRLTVL.

DNA for the CDR3: TGCGCCAGCAGCCCCGTTGGAACGGGGGGCGACGGCTACACCTTC. It is translated as CASSPVGTGGDGYTF. The chain recombines TRBV5-1 with TRBJ1-2; D perhaps matches TRBD1 (6 bases). Germline values: CDR1 SGHRS, CDR2 YFSETQ. Trimming removed 4 bases from V and 8 bases from J, with 21 bases in between. This CDR3 contains 15 residues.

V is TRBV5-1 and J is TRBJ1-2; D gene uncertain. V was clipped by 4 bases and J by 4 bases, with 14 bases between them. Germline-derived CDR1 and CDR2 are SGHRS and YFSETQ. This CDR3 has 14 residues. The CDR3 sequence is CASSQEVDFYGYTF. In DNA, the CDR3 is TGCGCCAGCAGCCAGGAAGTTGATTTCTATGGCTACACCTTC.

The CDR3 nucleotides read TGTGCCAGCAGTTACAGGGGGCTGGACTATGGCTACACCTTC. It codes for CASSYRGLDYGYTF. The chain combines TRBV6-6 with TRBJ1-2; 7 bases align to TRBD1. The V gene's germline CDR1 is MNHNY and CDR2 SVGAGI (reference sequence). V trimming: 2 bases; J trimming: 3 bases; junction bases outside the gene matches: 3. The CDR3 is 14 amino acids.

DNA for the CDR3: TGCGCCAGCAGCCCCAATTCGGGACCTAATCAGCCCCAGCATTTT. It is translated as CASSPNSGPNQPQHF. The chain couples TRBV5-1 to TRBJ1-5, with D perhaps TRBD1 (5 bases). The CDR3 has 15 amino acids. V was clipped by 4 bases and J by 4 bases, with 15 bases between them. CDR1 is SGHRS, CDR2 YFSETQ, per germline.

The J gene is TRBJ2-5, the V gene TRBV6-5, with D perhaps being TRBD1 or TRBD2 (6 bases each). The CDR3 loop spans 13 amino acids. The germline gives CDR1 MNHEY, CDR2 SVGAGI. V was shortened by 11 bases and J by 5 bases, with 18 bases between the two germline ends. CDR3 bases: TGTGCCGTTACGGGCGGAGGGGGGGAGACCCAGTACTTC. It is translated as CAVTGGGGETQYF.

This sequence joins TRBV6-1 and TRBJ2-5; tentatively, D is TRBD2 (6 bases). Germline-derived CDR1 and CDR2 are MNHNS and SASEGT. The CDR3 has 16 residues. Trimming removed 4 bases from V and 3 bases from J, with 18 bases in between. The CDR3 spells CASSAGARDFEETQYF. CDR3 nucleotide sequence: TGTGCCAGCAGTGCGGGAGCCAGGGATTTTGAAGAGACCCAGTACTTC.

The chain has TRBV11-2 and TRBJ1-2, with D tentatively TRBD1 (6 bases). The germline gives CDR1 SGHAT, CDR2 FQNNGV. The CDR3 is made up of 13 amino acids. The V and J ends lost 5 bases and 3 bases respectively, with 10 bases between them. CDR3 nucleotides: TGTGCCAGCAGCCGAGCAGGGGACTATGGCTACACCTTC. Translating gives CASSRAGDYGYTF. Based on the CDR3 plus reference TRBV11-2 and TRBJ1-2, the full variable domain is EAGVAQSPRYKIIEKRQSVAFWCNPISGHATLYWYQQILGQGPKLLIQFQNNGVVDDSQLPKDRFSAERLKGVDSTLKIQPAKLEDSAVYLCASSRAGDYGYTFGSGTRLTVV.

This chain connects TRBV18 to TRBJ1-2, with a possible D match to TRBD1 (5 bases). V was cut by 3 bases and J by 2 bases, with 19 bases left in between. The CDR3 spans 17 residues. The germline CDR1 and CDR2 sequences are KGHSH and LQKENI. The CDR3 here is CASSPQPPGRGNYGYTF. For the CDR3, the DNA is TGTGCCAGCTCACCTCAACCCCCGGGACGGGGAAACTATGGCTACACCTTC.

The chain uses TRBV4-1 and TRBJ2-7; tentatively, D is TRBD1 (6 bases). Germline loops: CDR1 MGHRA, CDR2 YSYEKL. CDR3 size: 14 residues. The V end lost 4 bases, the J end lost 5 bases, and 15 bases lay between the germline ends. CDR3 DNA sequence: TGCGCCAGCAGCCTAAACAGGGTAACTCACGAGCAGTACTTC. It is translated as CASSLNRVTHEQYF.

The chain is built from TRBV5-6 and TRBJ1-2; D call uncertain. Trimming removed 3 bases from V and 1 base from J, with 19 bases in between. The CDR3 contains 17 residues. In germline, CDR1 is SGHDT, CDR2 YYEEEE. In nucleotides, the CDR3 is TGTGCCAGCAGCTCCTTTCTCGACGAAAATCTTAACTATGGCTACACCTTC. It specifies CASSSFLDENLNYGYTF.

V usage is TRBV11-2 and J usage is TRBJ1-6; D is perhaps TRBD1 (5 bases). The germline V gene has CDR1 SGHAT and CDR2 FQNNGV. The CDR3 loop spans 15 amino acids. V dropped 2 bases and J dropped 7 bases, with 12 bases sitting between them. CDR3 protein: CASSLYQGQNSPLHF. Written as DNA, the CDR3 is TGTGCCAGCAGCTTATACCAGGGTCAGAATTCACCCCTCCACTTT.

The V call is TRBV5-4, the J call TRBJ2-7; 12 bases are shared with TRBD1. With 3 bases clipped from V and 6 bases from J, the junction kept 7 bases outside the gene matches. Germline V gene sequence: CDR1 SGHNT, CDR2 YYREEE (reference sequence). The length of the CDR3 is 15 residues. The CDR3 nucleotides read TGTGCCAGCAGCTCCCGGGACAGGGGGCGGCGCGAGCAGTACTTC. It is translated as CASSSRDRGRREQYF.

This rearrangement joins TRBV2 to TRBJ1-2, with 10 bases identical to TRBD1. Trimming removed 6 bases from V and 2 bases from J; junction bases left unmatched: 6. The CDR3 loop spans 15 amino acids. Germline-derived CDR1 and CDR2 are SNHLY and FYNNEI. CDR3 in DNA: TGTGCCAGCAGGGCCGGGACAGGGGAGAACTATGGCTACACCTTC. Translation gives CASRAGTGENYGYTF.

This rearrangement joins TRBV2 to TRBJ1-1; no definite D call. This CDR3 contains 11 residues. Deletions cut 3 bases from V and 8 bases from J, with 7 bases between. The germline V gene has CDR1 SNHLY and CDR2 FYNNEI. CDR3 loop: CASSEWGEAFF. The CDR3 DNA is TGTGCCAGCAGTGAGTGGGGAGAAGCTTTCTTT. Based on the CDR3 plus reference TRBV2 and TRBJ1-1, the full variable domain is EPEVTQTPSHQVTQMGQEVILRCVPISNHLYFYWYRQILGQKVEFLVSFYNNEISEKSEIFDDQFSVERPDGSNFTLKIRSTKLEDSAMYFCASSEWGEAFFGQGTRLTVV.